This T cell receptor (beta chain) is drawn from a study of cytomegalovirus exposure and HLA in healthy donors. It was with 60 Vbeta and 13 Jbeta primers that the PCR ran. Per the study methods: In a later analysis, the count reached about 80 million unique TCR beta chains, with roughly 9.9 million shared. Sequencing used immunoSEQ multiplex PCR; TCRdb keeps in-frame clones, though not all of them. V and J calls and clone size are copied from that table; D and trimming were computed from the DNA. The sample lists 150,000 to 200,000 clones; 65% to 90% were seen once. A note on this clone: Its specificity is not known.

V gave up 3 bases and J gave up 7 bases, with 19 bases separating them. Germline V gene sequence: CDR1 SGHVS, CDR2 FNYEAQ. The CDR3 is 15 residues long. General observations from the study: Among TCR beta chains of equal frequency, HLA-associated ones were more clonally expanded in a later analysis. In terms of immune exposure information, only CMV serostatus was available. For most TCR sequences rarity was the rule, although some public TCRs occurred in many donors.

This TCR derives from a woman between 50 and 59 years old in good health and CMV-seronegative. Sequenced: PBMCs. This chain links TRBV7-6 with TRBJ2-7; possible D gene TRBD2, 5 bases. CDR3 coding DNA: TGTGCCAGCAGCTTCCGCCGTGGGTCGGGATCGGAGCAGTACTTC. As protein: CASSFRRGSGSEQYF.